These 27 T cell receptor beta chains were sequenced from one sample in a study of control samples from healthy donors and cancer patients. Method: immunoSEQ multiplex PCR; TCRdb's copy keeps in-frame clones and lacks some. Altogether some 220,000 clones are present, roughly 94% being singletons, with the ten largest covering 1.5%. The sequencing sample was made of blood. The receptors were gathered from a middle-aged man in good health.

The genes are TRBV3-1 (or the pseudogene TRBV3-2) and TRBJ2-7; a weak D match, TRBD2 (7 bases). The CDR3 runs 15 residues. CDR1 is LGHDT and CDR2 is YNNKEL in the germline V gene (reference sequence). V was pared by 2 bases and J by 1 base, with 12 bases between. CDR3 bases: TGTGCCAGCAGCCAATCGGGGGGCGGGTCCTACGAGCAGTACTTC. Translation gives CASSQSGGGSYEQYF.

The gene calls are TRBV10-1 and TRBJ2-1; tentatively, D is TRBD2 (6 bases). V dropped 0 bases and J dropped 0 bases, with 9 bases sitting between them. The CDR3 spans 16 residues. The germline V gene encodes CDR1 WNHNN and CDR2 SYGVQD (reference sequence). CDR3 residues: CASSESEGLSYNEQFF. The CDR3 DNA follows: TGCGCCAGCAGTGAGTCGGAGGGGCTCTCCTACAATGAGCAGTTCTTC.

This chain connects TRBV6-5 to TRBJ1-4; D gene unclear. CDR1 MNHEY and CDR2 SVGAGI come from the germline V gene. V was pared by 6 bases and J by 0 bases, with 8 bases between. The CDR3 is made up of 14 amino acids. The CDR3 reads CASRTAATNEKLFF. Here the CDR3 DNA reads TGTGCCAGCAGGACGGCAGCAACTAATGAAAAACTGTTTTTT.

The chain combines TRBV30 with TRBJ2-7, with 14 positions matching TRBD2. The length of the CDR3 is 11 residues. Germline V gives CDR1 GTSNPN, CDR2 SVGIG (reference sequence). The junction had 3 bases not matched to a gene; V was cut back by 5 bases and J by 12 bases. In DNA, the CDR3 is TGTGCCTGGGGGACTAGCGGGGGCCCGTACTTC. Protein sequence: CAWGTSGGPYF.

The gene calls are TRBV10-2 and TRBJ1-1; no clear D gene. V lost 2 bases and J lost 3, with 7 bases in between. This CDR3 spans 13 amino acids. Germline CDR1 is WSHSY and CDR2 is SAAADI. DNA for the CDR3: TGCGCCAGCAGTGAGCAGGAATACACTGAAGCTTTCTTT. It translates to CASSEQEYTEAFF.

This clone was seen a few times. This chain joins TRBV6-2 or TRBV6-3 and TRBJ2-2; TRBD2 matches 8 bases. The V gene's germline CDR1 is MNHEY and CDR2 SVGEGT. The CDR3 has 16 residues. Trimming at V came to 2 bases and at J to 6 bases, leaving 8 bases not matched to a gene. The DNA of the CDR3 is TGTGCCAGCAGTTACGACGGGGGGGCGTCTTCCGGGGAGCTGTTTTTT. Protein product: CASSYDGGASSGELFF.

This chain joins TRBV2 and TRBJ2-5, with D maybe TRBD2 (5 bases). The germline V gene encodes CDR1 SNHLY and CDR2 FYNNEI. Trimming pared 3 bases from V and 7 bases from J, leaving 12 bases between. The CDR3 has 13 residues. The CDR3 here is CASSEARESTQYF. CDR3 nucleotide sequence: TGTGCCAGCAGTGAGGCTAGGGAGTCGACCCAGTACTTC.

This clone was seen just once. The rearrangement links TRBV18 to TRBJ1-3; D ambiguous. The CDR3 is 16 residues long. Germline V gene lookup returns CDR1 KGHSH and CDR2 LQKENI. V dropped 0 bases and J dropped 0 bases, with 9 bases sitting between them. CDR3: CASSPPLPASGNTIYF. Written as DNA, the CDR3 is TGTGCCAGCTCACCACCGTTGCCCGCCTCTGGAAACACCATATATTTT.

V is TRBV18 and J is TRBJ1-2, with TRBD1 matching 12 bases. J lost 9 bases, V lost 1 base, and 6 bases had no gene match. CDR1 is KGHSH and CDR2 is LQKENI in the germline V gene. The CDR3 consists of 15 residues. CDR3 nucleotide sequence: TGTGCCAGCTCACCACAGGGACAGGGGGCCAGCAGCTACACCTTC. It translates to CASSPQGQGASSYTF.

The CDR3 here is CASSWSQLVNTGELFF. In nucleotides, the CDR3 is TGTGCCAGCAGTTGGTCACAGCTAGTTAACACCGGGGAGCTGTTTTTT. V and J are TRBV27 and TRBJ2-2, with D hard to call. The CDR3 spans 16 residues. Trimming removed 4 bases at V and 2 bases at J, with 14 bases between. The germline CDR1 and CDR2 sequences are MNHEY and SMNVEV (reference sequence).

The chain has TRBV10-1 and TRBJ2-7; 7 nucleotides line up with TRBD1. V dropped 8 bases and J dropped 6; count of bases not matched to a gene: 13. CDR3 size: 14 residues. Germline CDR1 WNHNN, CDR2 SYGVQD (reference sequence). The CDR3 DNA is TGCGCCAGCGGACGGGACAGCCGAGGAGGCGAGCAGTACTTC. This sequence encodes CASGRDSRGGEQYF.

The chain carries TRBV7-9 and TRBJ2-5, with TRBD2 identical over 11 bases. CDR3 length: 18 residues. The germline CDR1 and CDR2 sequences are SEHNR and FQNEAQ (reference sequence). V shed 4 bases and J 0 bases; nucleotides not matched to a gene: 10. CDR3 protein: CASSSWGLAVEYQETQYF. The CDR3 nucleotides are TGTGCCAGCAGCTCTTGGGGACTAGCGGTCGAGTACCAAGAGACCCAGTACTTC.

This clone turned up a few times. V gene TRBV28 combines with J gene TRBJ1-5; the D gene is possibly TRBD1 (5 bases). Germline V CDR1 and CDR2: MDHEN, SYDVKM. The V end lost 6 bases, the J end lost 0 bases, and 12 bases lay between the germline ends. This CDR3 region has 15 residues. CDR3 amino acids: CASRRGTASNQPQHF. DNA of the CDR3: TGTGCCAGCAGACGAGGGACGGCTAGCAATCAGCCCCAGCATTTT.

The CDR3 here is CATSRDLTSGGASAGELFF. DNA of the CDR3: TGTGCCACCAGCAGAGATCTCACTAGCGGGGGGGCTTCCGCCGGGGAGCTGTTTTTT. The J gene is TRBJ2-2, the V gene TRBV15, with TRBD2 matching 13 bases. V gave up 0 bases and J gave up 6 bases; unmatched junction bases: 10. The CDR3 is 19 amino acids. Germline V gives CDR1 LNHNV, CDR2 YYDKDF (reference sequence).

The chain is built from TRBV3-1 (or the pseudogene TRBV3-2) and TRBJ2-7, with 11 positions matching TRBD1. After removal of 4 bases from V and 4 bases from J, the junction contained 0 bases not matched to a gene. The germline CDR1 and CDR2 sequences are LGHDT and YNNKEL (reference sequence). There are 13 residues in the CDR3. The CDR3 sequence is CASSRDRGYEQYF. CDR3 DNA sequence: TGTGCCAGCAGCCGGGACAGGGGGTACGAGCAGTACTTC.

The chain couples TRBV5-1 to TRBJ2-1, with D possibly TRBD1 on 5 matching bases. The length of the CDR3 is 14 residues. V dropped 7 bases and J dropped 0 bases, with 11 bases sitting between them. CDR1 is SGHRS, CDR2 YFSETQ, per germline. CDR3 DNA: TGCGCCAGCTCAAGACAGAGCTCCTACAATGAGCAGTTCTTC. Translation gives CASSRQSSYNEQFF.

This chain uses TRBV9 with TRBJ1-6, with D hard to call. The CDR3 has 14 amino acids. The V gene's germline CDR1 is SGDLS and CDR2 YYNGEE. The germline V and J ends were trimmed by 0 bases and 8 bases, with 9 bases remaining between them. DNA for the CDR3: TGTGCCAGCAGCGTAGGGCCGGCAGATTCACCCCTCCACTTT. Its protein is CASSVGPADSPLHF.

The rearrangement joins TRBV4-3 to TRBJ2-7; D is possibly TRBD1 (5 bases). V was trimmed by 1 base and J by 1 base, leaving 11 bases between them. Germline V gene sequence: CDR1 LGHNA, CDR2 YSLEER. The CDR3 is made up of 15 amino acids. The CDR3 DNA is TGCGCCAGCAGCCAAGCTAAGGGGATTTCCTACGAGCAGTACTTC. As protein: CASSQAKGISYEQYF.

The J gene is TRBJ2-2, the V gene TRBV3-1 (or the pseudogene TRBV3-2); D is undetermined. The CDR3 sequence is 14 residues long. In germline, CDR1 is LGHDT, CDR2 YNNKEL (reference sequence). Trimming removed 1 base at V and 4 bases at J, with 7 bases between. CDR3 residues: CASSQVAITGELFF. Written as DNA, the CDR3 is TGTGCCAGCAGCCAAGTGGCGATCACCGGGGAGCTGTTTTTT.

The chain employs TRBV18 and TRBJ1-6; D remains ambiguous. The V gene's germline CDR1 is KGHSH and CDR2 LQKENI. V lost 4 bases and J 5 bases, leaving 6 bases between the germline ends. There are 13 residues in the CDR3. CDR3 DNA sequence: TGTGCCAGCTCACACAACGATAATTCACCCCTCCACTTT. As protein: CASSHNDNSPLHF. The variable domain in full, with the rest retrieved from reference TRBV18 and TRBJ1-6, is NAGVMQNPRHLVRRRGQEARLRCSPMKGHSHVYWYRQLPEEGLKFMVYLQKENIIDESGMPKERFSAEFPKEGPSILRIQQVVRGDSAAYFCASSHNDNSPLHFGNGTRLTVT.

V and J are TRBV24-1 and TRBJ2-1, with D unresolved. The germline V and J ends were trimmed by 0 bases and 6 bases, with 8 bases remaining between them. Germline-derived CDR1 and CDR2 are KGHDR and SFDVKD. The CDR3 contains 14 residues. CDR3: CATSDLPRSNEQFF. The CDR3 coding sequence is TGTGCCACCAGTGATTTGCCCCGCAGCAATGAGCAGTTCTTC.

The genes are TRBV29-1 and TRBJ2-3; no firm D call. The V end was cut by 1 base, the J end by 3 bases, with 8 bases between. The CDR3 runs 13 residues. Germline V lookup: CDR1 SQVTM, CDR2 ANQGSEA. The CDR3 nucleotides are TGCAGCGTTGAAGGGGGTCCAACAGATACGCAGTATTTT. This translates into CSVEGGPTDTQYF.

This chain connects TRBV5-1 to TRBJ1-1; TRBD1 aligns across 7 bases. CDR1 and CDR2 from the germline V gene are SGHRS and YFSETQ. Trimming took 4 bases from V and 4 from J; bases not matched to a gene: 10. This CDR3 has 15 amino acids. Written as DNA, the CDR3 is TGCGCCAGCAGCCCCCAGGGGGGGGCAGTCACTGAAGCTTTCTTT. This gives the protein CASSPQGGAVTEAFF.

The rearrangement uses TRBV4-2 and TRBJ2-3; D not resolved. Germline V lookup: CDR1 LGHNA, CDR2 YNFKEQ. Trimming shortened V by 1 base and J by 3 bases, and 8 bases separated the two germline ends. The CDR3 is made up of 14 amino acids. The DNA of the CDR3 is TGTGCCAGCAGCCAAGGTCTTCCTACAGATACGCAGTATTTT. Protein product: CASSQGLPTDTQYF.

The V and J genes are TRBV6-4 and TRBJ2-2, with 9 positions matching TRBD2. Germline values: CDR1 MRHNA, CDR2 SNTAGT. V shed 0 bases and J 6 bases; nucleotides not matched to a gene: 8. The CDR3 has 17 residues. CDR3 protein: CASSDSKRGALAGELFF. CDR3 sequence (DNA): TGTGCCAGCAGTGACTCAAAGCGGGGGGCGTTGGCCGGGGAGCTGTTTTTT.

This clone was counted once. The chain couples TRBV9 to TRBJ1-2, with D maybe TRBD1 (6 bases). Germline V gene data show CDR1 as SGDLS and CDR2 as YYNGEE. Between the trimmed V and J ends, which lost 4 bases and 0 bases, there was a span of 13 bases. The CDR3 contains 15 residues. As DNA, the CDR3 is TGTGCCAGCAGCCCGCAGGGGCCTACTAACTATGGCTACACCTTC. Amino acid sequence: CASSPQGPTNYGYTF.

This chain links TRBV18 with TRBJ2-7, with a weak D call TRBD2 (6 bases). Trimming left V 2 bases short and J 6 bases short, with 14 bases between. CDR1 and CDR2 (germline): KGHSH, LQKENI. This CDR3 has 14 residues. The CDR3 spells CASSPTPGDLEQYV. The CDR3 bases are TGTGCCAGCTCACCAACCCCGGGGGACCTCGAGCAGTACGTC.